Sequencing of this T cell receptor (beta chain) was carried out in a study of regulatory T cells in long-lasting Graves disease. In regard to this clonotype: Its cognate antigen is unknown.

Arm-PCR of CDR3 regions and iRepertoire HTBI primers were the basis on which TCR beta libraries were built. TCRdb re-analysed the multiplex PCR reads in MiXCR, keeping a single row per CDR3 protein. The sample includes 350,000 to 450,000 distinct CDR3 sequences, 12% of them seen just once. Documented time point: newly diagnosed GD, antithyroid drugs for less than 3 months. PBMC RNA served as the TCR library source. Study-wide findings and caveats: Gene preferences differed: TRBV28, TRBJ1-2, TRBJ2-5 in persistent cases.

The V gene's germline CDR1 is SEHNR and CDR2 FQNEAQ (reference sequence). The CDR3 consists of 14 residues. V was pared by 5 bases and J by 8 bases, with 18 bases between. These data also formed part of another study, on T cells in Graves' hyperthyroidism and ophthalmopathy.

Source: peripheral blood mononuclear cells (PBMCs), taken at new diagnosis, from a patient treated with antithyroid drugs. This clonotype was sampled from a woman aged 18-29 years with Graves disease. The J gene is TRBJ1-2, the V gene TRBV7-9, with a weak D call TRBD1 (6 bases). CDR3 sequence (DNA): TGTGCCAGCAGCCCGAATGGGGCAGGGGAAGGCTACACCTTC. This encodes CASSPNGAGEGYTF.